These T cell receptor beta chains were read from a single sample in a study of blood T cell repertoires in COVID-19. Data came from immunoSEQ multiplex PCR; TCRdb stores just in-frame clones and leaves some out. The table has about 100,000 clones, 80% to 90% seen once. The sequencing input was peripheral blood. These receptors originate from a man aged 80 or over with active or convalescent COVID-19. Both conserved end residues are part of each CDR3. Fields, in order: D gene, J gene, CDR3 length, V gene, CDR3 protein. D genes are given only for firm matches.

d_gene: TRBD1
j_gene: TRBJ1-6
len: 16
v_gene: TRBV7-2
CDR3aa: CASSLVGGQVNSPLHF

d_gene: -
j_gene: TRBJ1-5
len: 15
v_gene: TRBV2
CDR3aa: CASKGDGLSNQPQHF

d_gene: -
j_gene: TRBJ1-3
len: 16
v_gene: TRBV27
CDR3aa: CASSPRHDLSGNTIYF

d_gene: -
j_gene: TRBJ2-1
len: 14
v_gene: TRBV7-7
CDR3aa: CASSSLPRVGEQFF

d_gene: TRBD1
j_gene: TRBJ2-2
len: 16
v_gene: TRBV7-2
CDR3aa: CASSLRGQGGTGELFF

d_gene: -
j_gene: TRBJ1-2
len: 13
v_gene: TRBV27
CDR3aa: CASSLSRSHGYTF

d_gene: TRBD1
j_gene: TRBJ2-7
len: 17
v_gene: TRBV19
CDR3aa: CASSRVPTGAAAYEQYF

d_gene: TRBD1
j_gene: TRBJ1-3
len: 16
v_gene: TRBV2
CDR3aa: CASSEGQGAQGNTIYF

d_gene: TRBD1
j_gene: TRBJ2-7
len: 14
v_gene: TRBV7-9
CDR3aa: CASSPDRGLYEQYF

d_gene: -
j_gene: TRBJ1-2
len: 15
v_gene: TRBV3-1/TRBV3-2
CDR3aa: CASFSGTRANYGYTF

d_gene: -
j_gene: TRBJ1-2
len: 15
v_gene: TRBV28
CDR3aa: CASSLIKKAFPGGTF

d_gene: TRBD2
j_gene: TRBJ2-5
len: 17
v_gene: TRBV12-5
CDR3aa: CASGGGTSGSFRETQYF

d_gene: -
j_gene: TRBJ2-2
len: 15
v_gene: TRBV30
CDR3aa: CAWKRTGANTGELFF

d_gene: TRBD2
j_gene: TRBJ2-1
len: 15
v_gene: TRBV19
CDR3aa: CASSIGASGNNEQFF

d_gene: -
j_gene: TRBJ2-7
len: 13
v_gene: TRBV6-1
CDR3aa: CASSEGPQYEQYF

d_gene: -
j_gene: TRBJ1-4
len: 16
v_gene: TRBV10-3
CDR3aa: CAISESSRRVGEKLFF

d_gene: TRBD2
j_gene: TRBJ2-1
len: 15
v_gene: TRBV5-1
CDR3aa: CASSLSGMPYNEQFF

d_gene: -
j_gene: TRBJ2-5
len: 18
v_gene: TRBV11-3
CDR3aa: CASSLGSSAGGSQETQYF

d_gene: -
j_gene: TRBJ2-2
len: 13
v_gene: TRBV10-3
CDR3aa: CAITLTSPGELFF

d_gene: -
j_gene: TRBJ2-3
len: 16
v_gene: TRBV30
CDR3aa: CAWSGGDLGGSDTQYF

d_gene: -
j_gene: TRBJ2-3
len: 16
v_gene: TRBV4-3
CDR3aa: CASSQVVQGGTDTQYF

d_gene: -
j_gene: TRBJ2-1
len: 14
v_gene: TRBV18
CDR3aa: CASSPSFGSNEQFF

d_gene: -
j_gene: TRBJ2-5
len: 15
v_gene: TRBV7-2
CDR3aa: CASGFRTSNQETQYF

d_gene: TRBD1
j_gene: TRBJ2-1
len: 13
v_gene: TRBV28
CDR3aa: CASSRDSDNEQFF

d_gene: TRBD2
j_gene: TRBJ2-3
len: 15
v_gene: TRBV5-1
CDR3aa: CASSEGGRSTDTQYF

d_gene: -
j_gene: TRBJ1-2
len: 12
v_gene: TRBV30
CDR3aa: CAWSPLDYGYTF

d_gene: -
j_gene: TRBJ2-5
len: 16
v_gene: TRBV21-1
CDR3aa: CASSKAETSGKETQYF

d_gene: -
j_gene: TRBJ2-7
len: 14
v_gene: TRBV25-1
CDR3aa: CASSERGNPYEQYF

d_gene: -
j_gene: TRBJ1-5
len: 16
v_gene: TRBV7-8
CDR3aa: CASSLPGPASNQPQHF

d_gene: TRBD1
j_gene: TRBJ1-3
len: 14
v_gene: TRBV29-1
CDR3aa: CSVGDRGFGNTIYF

d_gene: -
j_gene: TRBJ2-7
len: 14
v_gene: TRBV5-1
CDR3aa: CASSRGQPSGEQYF

d_gene: -
j_gene: TRBJ1-3
len: 16
v_gene: TRBV7-2
CDR3aa: CASSFPGQGYGNTIYF

d_gene: -
j_gene: TRBJ1-1
len: 14
v_gene: TRBV18
CDR3aa: CASSPDSQNTEAFF

d_gene: -
j_gene: TRBJ2-4
len: 13
v_gene: TRBV27
CDR3aa: CASSLSGENIQYF

d_gene: TRBD1
j_gene: TRBJ2-1
len: 16
v_gene: TRBV4-3
CDR3aa: CASSRARDRASNEQFF

d_gene: -
j_gene: TRBJ1-1
len: 14
v_gene: TRBV28
CDR3aa: CASSLAVRNTEAFF

d_gene: TRBD2
j_gene: TRBJ2-1
len: 15
v_gene: TRBV5-1
CDR3aa: CASSFNSGRINEQFF

d_gene: TRBD2
j_gene: TRBJ2-3
len: 14
v_gene: TRBV3-1/TRBV3-2
CDR3aa: CASLGTSGGDTQYF

d_gene: TRBD2
j_gene: TRBJ2-1
len: 18
v_gene: TRBV28
CDR3aa: CASSPVGGTSGSMNEQFF

d_gene: TRBD2
j_gene: TRBJ2-5
len: 17
v_gene: TRBV5-1
CDR3aa: CASSYVGWAGERETQYF

d_gene: TRBD1
j_gene: TRBJ1-2
len: 17
v_gene: TRBV4-3
CDR3aa: CASSQSPPDRGVGGYTF

d_gene: -
j_gene: TRBJ1-2
len: 16
v_gene: TRBV28
CDR3aa: CASSFLDSRIGYGYTF

d_gene: -
j_gene: TRBJ1-5
len: 13
v_gene: TRBV27
CDR3aa: CASSRQDNQPQHF

d_gene: -
j_gene: TRBJ1-5
len: 14
v_gene: TRBV2
CDR3aa: CASKPLDPGQPQHF

d_gene: TRBD1
j_gene: TRBJ1-5
len: 17
v_gene: TRBV9
CDR3aa: CASSVALQGRLNQPQHF

d_gene: -
j_gene: TRBJ1-1
len: 17
v_gene: TRBV19
CDR3aa: CASSMIPQALGFTEAFF

d_gene: -
j_gene: TRBJ2-7
len: 17
v_gene: TRBV28
CDR3aa: CASSFSGTFKLSYEQYF

d_gene: TRBD1
j_gene: TRBJ1-2
len: 14
v_gene: TRBV2
CDR3aa: CASSDFGDSYGYTF